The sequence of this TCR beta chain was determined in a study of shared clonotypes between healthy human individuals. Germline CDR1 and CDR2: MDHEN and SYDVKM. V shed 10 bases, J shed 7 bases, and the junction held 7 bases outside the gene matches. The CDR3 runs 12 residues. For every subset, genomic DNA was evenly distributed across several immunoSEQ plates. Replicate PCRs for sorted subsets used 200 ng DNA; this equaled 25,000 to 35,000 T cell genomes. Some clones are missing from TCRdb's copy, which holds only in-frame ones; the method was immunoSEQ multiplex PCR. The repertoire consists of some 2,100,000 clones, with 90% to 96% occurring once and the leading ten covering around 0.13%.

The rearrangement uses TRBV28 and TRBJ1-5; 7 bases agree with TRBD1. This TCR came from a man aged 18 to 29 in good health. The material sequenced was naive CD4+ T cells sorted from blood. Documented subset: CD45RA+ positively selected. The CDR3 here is CAIRQGRQPQHF. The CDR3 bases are TGTGCCATAAGACAGGGACGGCAGCCCCAGCATTTT.